This paragraph reports one T cell receptor beta chain. The sample comes from a study of T cells expressing NK-cell markers. TCRdb re-called the 5' RACE reads and gives one entry per CDR3 protein, without DNA. In total, the table holds about 150,000 distinct CDR3 sequences. This CDR3 is built from 16 residues. Germline CDR1 and CDR2: LGHNA and YNFKEQ. Input material: blood T cells: a sorted CD56 or NKG2C T cell subset, CD4+ or CD8+ T cells, or bulk PBMC T cells (not recorded which). The sequence was obtained from a man aged 18-70 years in good health. The rearrangement links TRBV4-2 to TRBJ1-1; TCRdb outputs TRBD1, but without DNA this stays unchecked. CDR3 amino acids: CASSQVILRGRTEAFF.